Each of the 8 T cell receptor beta chains below was sequenced from the same sample in a study of brain T cells in children with intractable seizures. The protocol was immunoSEQ multiplex PCR, while the TCRdb copy is restricted to in-frame clones and leaves out a portion. This table holds about 340,000 clones, more than 85% found once. Described time point: blood from clinic visit 5 months post-surgery; TSC patient then seizure free. This sample comprised peripheral blood, obtained around 5 months after surgery. These receptor sequences come from a boy in the first two years of life with tuberous sclerosis and intractable seizures.

The V call is TRBV11-3, the J call TRBJ2-1; possibly TRBD1 for D (6 bases). Looked up from germline, CDR1 is SGHNT and CDR2 is YENEEA. This CDR3 comprises 14 residues. Trimming took off 4 bases at V and 2 bases at J, with 9 bases between the two ends. The DNA of the CDR3 is TGTGCCAGCAGCTACCACAGGGCCTACAATGAGCAGTTCTTC. Translated, it gives CASSYHRAYNEQFF.

V and J are TRBV5-6 and TRBJ2-5; TRBD2 agrees at 7 bases. The CDR3 runs 14 residues. The V and J ends lost 4 bases and 7 bases, in that order; junction bases with no gene match: 10. The germline gives CDR1 SGHDT, CDR2 YYEEEE. CDR3 region: CASSRALWGGTQYF. The CDR3, as DNA: TGTGCCAGCAGCCGGGCCCTCTGGGGGGGGACCCAGTACTTC.

The chain carries TRBV7-3 and TRBJ2-7, with D perhaps matching TRBD2 (6 bases). V was shortened by 5 bases and J by 4 bases, with 18 bases between the two germline ends. The germline CDR1 and CDR2 sequences are SGHTA and FQGTGA. The CDR3 loop spans 15 amino acids. The CDR3 here is CASSPMGGPLYEQYF. The CDR3 bases are TGTGCCAGCAGCCCTATGGGGGGACCCCTATACGAGCAGTACTTC.

The rearrangement joins TRBV21-1 to TRBJ2-7; the table assigns TRBD1, which was not confirmed against the DNA. TRBV21-1 is a pseudogene locus. The CDR3 contains 15 residues. CDR3 nucleotides: TGTGCCAGCAGCCCAACGGTAGGACAGAGAGCCGAGCAGTACTTC. This gives the protein CASSPTVGQRAEQYF.

This clone was observed once. The chain has TRBV6-5 and TRBJ2-7; TRBD2 matches 8 bases. Unmatched junction bases numbered 2, after V lost 4 bases and J lost 0 bases. This CDR3 spans 14 amino acids. Germline-derived CDR1 and CDR2 are MNHEY and SVGAGI. CDR3 coding DNA: TGTGCCAGCAGTTTAGCGGGGAGCTCCTACGAGCAGTACTTC. Translation gives CASSLAGSSYEQYF.

The J gene is TRBJ2-5, the V gene TRBV9, with a weak D call TRBD2 (5 bases). Germline CDR1 and CDR2: SGDLS and YYNGEE. This CDR3 has 15 amino acids. V was pared by 1 base and J by 2 bases, with 12 bases between. The CDR3 reads CASSVTSEVQETQYF. The CDR3, as DNA: TGTGCCAGCAGCGTAACTTCGGAGGTTCAAGAGACCCAGTACTTC.

V is TRBV12-3 or TRBV12-4 and J is TRBJ2-3; D gene uncertain. Trimming cost V 8 bases and J 5 bases, with 8 bases left between them. The CDR3 has 11 residues. The CDR3 coding sequence is TGTGCCAGCGGGGTCGGAGATACGCAGTATTTT. It specifies CASGVGDTQYF.

V is TRBV2 and J is TRBJ1-2; no clear D gene. CDR1 is SNHLY and CDR2 is FYNNEI in the germline V gene. Trimming pared 5 bases from V and 3 bases from J, leaving 7 bases between. The CDR3 is made up of 12 amino acids. In DNA form, the CDR3 reads TGTGCCAGCAGTAGACAAGACTATGGCTACACCTTC. Its translation is CASSRQDYGYTF.